Included here is one T cell receptor (beta chain) sequence, with context. Treatment given: oral pan-JAK inhibitor, 5-10 mg twice daily. Lesional scalp punch biopsies and peripheral blood were collected from alopecia areata patients. Extraction and reverse transcription of RNA yielded cDNA as the sequencing template. TCRdb's table, derived via immunoSEQ multiplex PCR, lists solely in-frame clones and lacks some. Of 150,000 to 200,000 clones listed, 58% are singletons. The record originates from a study of CD8+ T cells in alopecia areata. This CDR3 is 13 amino acids long. Germline lookup yields CDR1 SQVTM and CDR2 ANQGSEA. V was shortened by 7 bases and J by 2 bases, with 14 bases between the two germline ends.

The chain combines TRBV29-1 with TRBJ1-1; D remains ambiguous. The sequenced sample was CD4+ T cells sorted from blood, obtained between weeks 55 and 65, from a patient treated with tofacitinib. The sequence came from a human donor with alopecia areata. The CDR3 DNA reads as TGCAGCGGAAGCAGAGACCCAAACACTGAAGCTTTCTTT. It codes for CSGSRDPNTEAFF.